The 8 T cell receptor beta chains given below trace back to one sample, sequenced in a study of Ad26.COV2.S vaccination and SARS-CoV-2 variants. This sample's treatment: roughly 19 received Ad26.COV2.S at low or high dose, single or two shots; about 5 received placebo; per-sample allocation not given. Sampling was done on day 63 after the first vaccine or placebo injection. Sequencing used immunoSEQ multiplex PCR; TCRdb keeps in-frame clones, though not all of them. Of 300,000 to 400,000 clones in the sample, about nine tenths were seen once. The sequences come from peripheral blood, collected in a trial of Ad26.COV2.S vaccine versus placebo. These TCRs come from a person aged 18-60 years who received the Ad26.COV2.S COVID-19 vaccine or a placebo.

The V call is TRBV5-1, the J call TRBJ2-7; no definite D call. CDR1 is SGHRS and CDR2 is YFSETQ in the germline V gene. V lost 4 bases to trimming and J lost 0 bases, with 17 bases between them. The CDR3 runs to 16 residues. The CDR3 spells CASSPEPGLRSYEQYF. The CDR3 bases are TGCGCCAGCAGCCCCGAACCCGGCTTGCGCTCCTACGAGCAGTACTTC.

This chain links TRBV14 with TRBJ2-1, with 12 bases matching TRBD2. CDR1 is SGHDN, CDR2 FVKESK, per germline. The CDR3 consists of 16 residues. J was trimmed by 6 bases and V by 0 bases; bases with no gene match: 3. CDR3 protein: CASSQDASGGGNEQFF. DNA for the CDR3: TGTGCCAGCAGCCAAGATGCTAGCGGGGGGGGCAATGAGCAGTTCTTC. The full variable domain, with the rest looked up from reference TRBV14 and TRBJ2-1, is EAGVTQFPSHSVIEKGQTVTLRCDPISGHDNLYWYRRVMGKEIKFLLHFVKESKQDESGMPNNRFLAERTGGTYSTLKVQPAELEDSGVYFCASSQDASGGGNEQFFGPGTRLTVL.

CDR3 DNA: TGCAGTGCTAGTGGGCAGGCGGATAATTCACCCCTCCACTTT. Encoded protein: CSASGQADNSPLHF. The V call is TRBV20-1, the J call TRBJ1-6; D remains unclear. The CDR3 runs to 14 residues. Trimming removed 3 bases at V and 5 bases at J, with 11 bases between. Germline V lookup: CDR1 DFQATT, CDR2 SNEGSKA (reference sequence).

The chain links TRBV6-5 to TRBJ2-7, with 10 bases identical to TRBD1. V shed 6 bases and J 4 bases; nucleotides not matched to a gene: 9. This CDR3 has 15 residues. Looked up from germline, CDR1 is MNHEY and CDR2 is SVGAGI. CDR3 nucleotides: TGTGCCAGCAGATCGGACAGGGGGATGAAGTACGAGCAGTACTTC. Protein: CASRSDRGMKYEQYF.

The chain links TRBV3-1 (or the pseudogene TRBV3-2) to TRBJ2-2; 8 positions match TRBD1. The germline V gene has CDR1 LGHDT and CDR2 YNNKEL (reference sequence). CDR3 size: 15 residues. The junction had 0 bases not matched to a gene; V was cut back by 0 bases and J by 3 bases. The CDR3 loop is CASSQDRGHTGELFF. The CDR3 DNA sequence: TGTGCCAGCAGCCAAGACAGGGGGCACACCGGGGAGCTGTTTTTT.

The V and J genes are TRBV5-4 and TRBJ2-7, with a tentative D call TRBD2 (5 bases). Per the germline V gene, CDR1 is SGHNT and CDR2 is YYREEE (reference sequence). This CDR3 has 16 residues. Trimming removed 3 bases from V and 0 bases from J, with 16 bases in between. CDR3 amino acids: CASSSSLGVSSYEQYF. As DNA, the CDR3 is TGTGCCAGCAGCTCCTCTCTCGGGGTTAGCTCCTACGAGCAGTACTTC.

V gene TRBV12-3 or TRBV12-4 combines with J gene TRBJ1-5, with D unclear. The CDR3 covers 13 residues. Trimming cost V 3 bases and J 5 bases, with 8 bases left between them. As DNA, the CDR3 is TGTGCCAGCAGTTTTTCTGCTGATCAGCCCCAGCATTTT. Translating it yields CASSFSADQPQHF.

V and J are TRBV7-9 and TRBJ2-5; TRBD2 aligns across 12 bases. Germline-derived CDR1 and CDR2 are SEHNR and FQNEAQ (reference sequence). The ends lost 4 bases at V and 5 bases at J; junction bases unmatched: 5. The CDR3 has 15 residues. CDR3 region: CASSSSGGARETQYF. The CDR3 coding sequence is TGTGCCAGCAGCTCTAGCGGGGGGGCCCGGGAGACCCAGTACTTC.